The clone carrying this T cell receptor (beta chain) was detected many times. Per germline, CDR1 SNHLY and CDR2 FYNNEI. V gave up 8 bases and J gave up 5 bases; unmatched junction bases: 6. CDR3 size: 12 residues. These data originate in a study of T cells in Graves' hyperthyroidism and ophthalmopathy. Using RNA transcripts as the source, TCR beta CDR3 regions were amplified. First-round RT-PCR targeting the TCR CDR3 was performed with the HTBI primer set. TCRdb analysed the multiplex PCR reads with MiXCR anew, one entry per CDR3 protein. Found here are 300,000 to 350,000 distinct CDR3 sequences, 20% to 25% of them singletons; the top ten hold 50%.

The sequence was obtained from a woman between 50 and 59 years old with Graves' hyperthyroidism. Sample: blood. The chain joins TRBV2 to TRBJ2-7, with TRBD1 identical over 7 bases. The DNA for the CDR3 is TGTGCCAGCGTTTCAGGGGGACACGAGCAGTACTTC. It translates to CASVSGGHEQYF.